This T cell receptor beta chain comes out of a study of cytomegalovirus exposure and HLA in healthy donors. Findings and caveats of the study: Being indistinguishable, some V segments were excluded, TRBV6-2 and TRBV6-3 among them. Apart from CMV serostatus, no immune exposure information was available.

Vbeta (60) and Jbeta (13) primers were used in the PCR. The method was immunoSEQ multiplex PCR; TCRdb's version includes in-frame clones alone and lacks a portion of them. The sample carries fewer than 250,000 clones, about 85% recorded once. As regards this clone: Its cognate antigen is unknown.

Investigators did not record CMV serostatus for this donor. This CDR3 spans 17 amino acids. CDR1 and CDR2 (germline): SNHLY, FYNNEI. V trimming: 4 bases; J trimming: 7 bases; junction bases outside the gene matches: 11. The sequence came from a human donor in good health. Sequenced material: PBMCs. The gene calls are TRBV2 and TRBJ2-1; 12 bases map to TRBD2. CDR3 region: CASSVTSGGLHGNEQFF. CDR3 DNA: TGTGCCAGCAGTGTGACTAGCGGGGGATTACATGGGAATGAGCAGTTCTTC.